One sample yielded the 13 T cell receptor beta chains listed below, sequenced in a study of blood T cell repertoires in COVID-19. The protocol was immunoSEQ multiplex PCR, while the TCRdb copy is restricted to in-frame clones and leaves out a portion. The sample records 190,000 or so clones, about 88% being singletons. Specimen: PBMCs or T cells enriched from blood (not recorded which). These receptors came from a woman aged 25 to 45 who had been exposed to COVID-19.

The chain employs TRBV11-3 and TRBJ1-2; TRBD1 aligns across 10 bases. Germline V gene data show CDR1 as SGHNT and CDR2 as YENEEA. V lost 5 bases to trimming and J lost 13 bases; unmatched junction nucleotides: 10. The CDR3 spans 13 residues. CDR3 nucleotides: TGTGCCAGCAGCACCGGGACAGGGGCTAGGGGCACCTTC. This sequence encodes CASSTGTGARGTF. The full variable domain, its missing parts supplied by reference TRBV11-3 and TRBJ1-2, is EAGVVQSPRYKIIEKKQPVAFWCNPISGHNTLYWYLQNLGQGPELLIRYENEEAVDDSQLPKDRFSAERLKGVDSTLKIQPAELGDSAVYLCASSTGTGARGTFGSGTRLTVV.

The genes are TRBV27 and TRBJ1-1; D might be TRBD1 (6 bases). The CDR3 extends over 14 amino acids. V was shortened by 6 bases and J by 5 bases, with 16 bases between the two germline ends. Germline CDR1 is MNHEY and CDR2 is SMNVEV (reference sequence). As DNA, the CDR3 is TGTGCCAGCAGACTAATGGGGGGGCGGACTGAAGCTTTCTTT. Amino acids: CASRLMGGRTEAFF.

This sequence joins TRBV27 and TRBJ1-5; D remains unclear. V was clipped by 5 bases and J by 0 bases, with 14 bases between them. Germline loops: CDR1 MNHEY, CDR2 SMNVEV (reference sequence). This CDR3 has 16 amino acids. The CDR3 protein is CASSPQVLYSNQPQHF. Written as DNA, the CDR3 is TGTGCCAGCAGTCCCCAGGTTTTATATAGCAATCAGCCCCAGCATTTT.

This CDR3 is CASSLDYRRYEQYF. CDR3 DNA sequence: TGTGCCAGCAGCCTGGACTATCGCCGCTACGAGCAGTACTTC. The chain carries TRBV5-4 and TRBJ2-7; tentatively, D is TRBD2 (6 bases). This CDR3 contains 14 residues. Between the trimmed V and J ends, which lost 4 bases and 3 bases, there was a span of 14 bases. The V gene's germline CDR1 is SGHNT and CDR2 YYREEE (reference sequence).

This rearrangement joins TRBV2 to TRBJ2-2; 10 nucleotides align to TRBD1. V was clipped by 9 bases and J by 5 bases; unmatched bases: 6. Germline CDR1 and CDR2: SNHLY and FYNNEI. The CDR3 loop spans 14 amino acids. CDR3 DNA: TGTGCCAGTAGACAGGGGGCATTGACCGGGGAGCTGTTTTTT. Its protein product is CASRQGALTGELFF. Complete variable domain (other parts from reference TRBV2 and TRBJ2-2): EPEVTQTPSHQVTQMGQEVILRCVPISNHLYFYWYRQILGQKVEFLVSFYNNEISEKSEIFDDQFSVERPDGSNFTLKIRSTKLEDSAMYFCASRQGALTGELFFGEGSRLTVL.

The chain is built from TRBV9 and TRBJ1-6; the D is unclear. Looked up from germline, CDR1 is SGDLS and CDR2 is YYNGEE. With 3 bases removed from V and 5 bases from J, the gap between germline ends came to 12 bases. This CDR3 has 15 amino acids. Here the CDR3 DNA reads TGTGCCAGCAGCGCCGGCCCGGGAAATAATTCACCCCTCCACTTT. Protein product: CASSAGPGNNSPLHF.

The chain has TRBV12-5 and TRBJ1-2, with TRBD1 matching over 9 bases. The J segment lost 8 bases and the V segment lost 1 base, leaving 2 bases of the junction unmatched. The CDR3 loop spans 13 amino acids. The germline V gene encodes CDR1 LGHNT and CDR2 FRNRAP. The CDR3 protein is CASGLDRGLGYTF. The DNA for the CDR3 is TGTGCTAGTGGTTTGGACAGGGGGCTAGGCTACACCTTC.

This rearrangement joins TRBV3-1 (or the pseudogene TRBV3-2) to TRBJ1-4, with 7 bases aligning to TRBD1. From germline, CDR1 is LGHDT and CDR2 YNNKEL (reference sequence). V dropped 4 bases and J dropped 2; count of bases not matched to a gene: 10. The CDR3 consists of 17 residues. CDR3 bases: TGTGCCAGCAGCCGCCTGGGACAGCCCCACACTAATGAAAAACTGTTTTTT. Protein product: CASSRLGQPHTNEKLFF.

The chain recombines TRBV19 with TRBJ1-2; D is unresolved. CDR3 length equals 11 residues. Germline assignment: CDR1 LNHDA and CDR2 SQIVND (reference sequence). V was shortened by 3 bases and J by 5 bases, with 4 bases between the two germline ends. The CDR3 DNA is TGTGCCAGTAGTATCCGGTATGGCTACACCTTC. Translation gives CASSIRYGYTF.

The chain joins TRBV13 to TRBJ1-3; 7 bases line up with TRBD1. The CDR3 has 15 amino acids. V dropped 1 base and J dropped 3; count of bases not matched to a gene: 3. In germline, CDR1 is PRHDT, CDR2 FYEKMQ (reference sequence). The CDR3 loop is CASSLAGGLGNTIYF. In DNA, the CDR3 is TGTGCCAGCAGCTTAGCAGGGGGTCTTGGAAACACCATATATTTT.

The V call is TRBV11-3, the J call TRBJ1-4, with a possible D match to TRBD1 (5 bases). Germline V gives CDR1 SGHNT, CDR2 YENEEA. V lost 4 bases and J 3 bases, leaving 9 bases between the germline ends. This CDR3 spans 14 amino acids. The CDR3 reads CASSYGGANEKLFF. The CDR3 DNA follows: TGTGCCAGCAGCTACGGGGGGGCTAATGAAAAACTGTTTTTT.

The CDR3 coding sequence is TGTGCCAGCAGCTGGACAGGGGGCTCTGGAAACACCATATATTTT. It encodes CASSWTGGSGNTIYF. The J gene is TRBJ1-3, the V gene TRBV27; TRBD1 aligns across 10 bases. The CDR3 sequence is 15 residues long. V lost 6 bases and J lost 0; bases outside the gene matches: 2. Looked up from germline, CDR1 is MNHEY and CDR2 is SMNVEV (reference sequence).

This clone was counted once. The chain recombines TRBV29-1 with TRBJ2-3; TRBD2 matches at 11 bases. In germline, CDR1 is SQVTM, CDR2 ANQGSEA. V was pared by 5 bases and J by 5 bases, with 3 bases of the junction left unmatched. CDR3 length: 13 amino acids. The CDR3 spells CSVTSGGGDTQYF. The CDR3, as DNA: TGCAGCGTTACTAGCGGGGGTGGAGATACGCAGTATTTT.